The rows below give T cell receptor beta chains drawn from one sample of a study of shared T cell receptors in the human thymus. Sequencing used immunoSEQ multiplex PCR; TCRdb keeps in-frame clones, though not all of them. This sample yields roughly 410,000 clones, of which around 95% are seen a single time; approximately 0.018% belongs to the top ten. Sequencing used thymocytes. The receptor set was obtained from a human donor. Each CDR3 is given without its conserved first and last residue.

V	J	CDR3
TRBV4-2	TRBJ1-4	ASSQEDTSTNEKLF
TRBV13	TRBJ1-2	ASSLVLPDRDDYGYT
TRBV11-2	TRBJ2-6	ASSFKGVGQGVP
TRBV11-2	TRBJ2-3	ASSFNPSSSSTDTQY
TRBV29-1	TRBJ2-1	SADRVEKDNEQF
TRBV18	TRBJ1-5	ASTSNSGVGNQPQH
TRBV12-5	TRBJ2-1	ASGSGAPSSYNEQF
TRBV6-1	TRBJ1-4	ASGFGREVEKLF
TRBV21-1	TRBJ1-5	ATVDRPPADQPQH
TRBV9	TRBJ1-2	ASSVKWAGLQEGYT
TRBV27	TRBJ2-7	ASSQDRGEEQY
TRBV6-6	TRBJ1-5	ASSYPRISFNQPQH
TRBV6-4	TRBJ1-1	ASSASEDRNTEAF
TRBV6-5	TRBJ2-7	ASSYPPGEQY
TRBV9	TRBJ2-5	ASSVDLAPELSVETQY
TRBV7-3	TRBJ2-7	ASSLIAGGGYEQY
TRBV10-2	TRBJ2-5	ASSALGSSGLLGETQY
TRBV5-1	TRBJ1-2	ASSTTGGYGYT
TRBV7-2	TRBJ1-1	ASSRRGRGACMNTEAF
TRBV28	TRBJ2-1	ASSLCLGSGHNEQF
TRBV19	TRBJ1-5	ASSILTGQTTNQPQH